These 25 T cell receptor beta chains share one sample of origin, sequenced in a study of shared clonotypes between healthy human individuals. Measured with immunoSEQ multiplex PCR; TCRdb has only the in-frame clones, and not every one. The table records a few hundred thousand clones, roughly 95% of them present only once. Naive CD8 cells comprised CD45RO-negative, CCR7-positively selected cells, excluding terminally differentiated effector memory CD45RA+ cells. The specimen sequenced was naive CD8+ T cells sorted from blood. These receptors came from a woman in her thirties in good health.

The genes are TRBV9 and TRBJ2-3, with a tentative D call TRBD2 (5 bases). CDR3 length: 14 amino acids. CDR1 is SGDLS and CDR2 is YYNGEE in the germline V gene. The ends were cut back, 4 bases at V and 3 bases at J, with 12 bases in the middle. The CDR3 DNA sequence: TGTGCCAGCAGCCCCGGAGGTTTAACAGATACGCAGTATTTT. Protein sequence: CASSPGGLTDTQYF.

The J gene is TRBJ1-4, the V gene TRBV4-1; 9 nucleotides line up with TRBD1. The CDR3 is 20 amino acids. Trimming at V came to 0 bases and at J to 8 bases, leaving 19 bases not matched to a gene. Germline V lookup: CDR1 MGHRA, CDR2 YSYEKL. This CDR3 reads CASSQEGGAGQGVSREKLFF. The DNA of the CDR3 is TGCGCCAGCAGCCAAGAAGGGGGGGCGGGACAGGGAGTTTCGCGGGAAAAACTGTTTTTT.

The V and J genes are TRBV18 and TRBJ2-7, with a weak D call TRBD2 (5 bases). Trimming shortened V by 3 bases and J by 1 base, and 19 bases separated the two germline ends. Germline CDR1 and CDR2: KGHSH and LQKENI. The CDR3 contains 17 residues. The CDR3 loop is CASSPGGTTAPSYEQYF. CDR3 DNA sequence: TGTGCCAGCTCACCCGGAGGTACCACTGCTCCTTCCTACGAGCAGTACTTC.

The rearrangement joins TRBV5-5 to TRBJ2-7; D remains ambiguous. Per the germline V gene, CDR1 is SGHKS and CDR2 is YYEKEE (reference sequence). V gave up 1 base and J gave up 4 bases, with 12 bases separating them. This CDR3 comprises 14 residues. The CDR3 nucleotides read TGTGCCAGCAGCTTGCCCACCGCGTTTTACGAGCAGTACTTC. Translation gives CASSLPTAFYEQYF.

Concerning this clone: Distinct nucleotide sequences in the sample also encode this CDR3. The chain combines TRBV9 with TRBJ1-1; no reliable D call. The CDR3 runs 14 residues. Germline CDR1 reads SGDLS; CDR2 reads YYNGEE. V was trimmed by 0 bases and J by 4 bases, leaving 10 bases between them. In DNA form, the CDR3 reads TGTGCCAGCAGCGTAGCTTGGGGATCCACTGAAGCTTTCTTT. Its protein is CASSVAWGSTEAFF.

CDR3 in DNA: TGCGCCAGCAGCTTGGGAGGGGTCCCCTACGAGCAGTACTTC. Its protein is CASSLGGVPYEQYF. The chain employs TRBV5-1 and TRBJ2-7; D could derive from TRBD1 or TRBD2 (5 bases each). CDR1 and CDR2 (germline): SGHRS, YFSETQ. The V end was cut by 0 bases, the J end by 2 bases, with 9 bases between. This CDR3 is 14 amino acids long.

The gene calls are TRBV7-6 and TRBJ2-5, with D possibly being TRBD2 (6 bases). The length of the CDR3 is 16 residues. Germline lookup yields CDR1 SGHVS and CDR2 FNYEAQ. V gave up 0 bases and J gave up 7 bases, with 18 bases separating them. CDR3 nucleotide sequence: TGTGCCAGCAGCTTAGCGGCACTGATAAGGGGAGGGACCCAGTACTTC. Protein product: CASSLAALIRGGTQYF. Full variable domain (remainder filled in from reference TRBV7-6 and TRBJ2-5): GAGVSQSPRYKVTKRGQDVALRCDPISGHVSLYWYRQALGQGPEFLTYFNYEAQQDKSGLPNDRFSAERPEGSISTLTIQRTEQRDSAMYRCASSLAALIRGGTQYFGPGTRLLVL.

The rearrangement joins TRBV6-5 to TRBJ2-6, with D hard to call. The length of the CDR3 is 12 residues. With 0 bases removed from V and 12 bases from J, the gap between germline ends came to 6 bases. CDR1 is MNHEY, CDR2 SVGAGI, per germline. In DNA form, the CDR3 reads TGTGCCAGCAGTTACTCGCTTGGCGTCCTGACTTTC. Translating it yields CASSYSLGVLTF.

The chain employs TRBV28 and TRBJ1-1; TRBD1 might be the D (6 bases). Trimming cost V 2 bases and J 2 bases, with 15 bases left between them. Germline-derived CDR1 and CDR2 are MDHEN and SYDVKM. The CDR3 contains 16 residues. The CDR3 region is CASSLRPGAFNTEAFF. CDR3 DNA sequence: TGTGCCAGCAGTTTAAGGCCAGGGGCATTTAACACTGAAGCTTTCTTT.

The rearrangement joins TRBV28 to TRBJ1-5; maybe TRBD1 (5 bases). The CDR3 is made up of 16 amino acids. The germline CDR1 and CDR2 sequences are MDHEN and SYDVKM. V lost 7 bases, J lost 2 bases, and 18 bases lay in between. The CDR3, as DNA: TGTGCCAGCATCTCCGGGACGCACGCTCGCAATCAGCCCCAGCATTTT. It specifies CASISGTHARNQPQHF.

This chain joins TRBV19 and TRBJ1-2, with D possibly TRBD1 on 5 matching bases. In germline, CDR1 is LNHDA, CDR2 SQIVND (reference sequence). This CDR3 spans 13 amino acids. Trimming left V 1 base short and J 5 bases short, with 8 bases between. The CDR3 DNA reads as TGTGCCAGTAGTATAGCACAGGCGTATGGCTACACCTTC. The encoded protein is CASSIAQAYGYTF.

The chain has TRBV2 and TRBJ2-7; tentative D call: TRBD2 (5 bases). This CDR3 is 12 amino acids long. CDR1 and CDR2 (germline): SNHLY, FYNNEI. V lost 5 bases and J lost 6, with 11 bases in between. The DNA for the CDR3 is TGTGCCAGCAGTCCCGGCGGGTTCGAGCAGTACTTC. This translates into CASSPGGFEQYF. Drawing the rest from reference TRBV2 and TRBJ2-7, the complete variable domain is EPEVTQTPSHQVTQMGQEVILRCVPISNHLYFYWYRQILGQKVEFLVSFYNNEISEKSEIFDDQFSVERPDGSNFTLKIRSTKLEDSAMYFCASSPGGFEQYFGPGTRLTVT.

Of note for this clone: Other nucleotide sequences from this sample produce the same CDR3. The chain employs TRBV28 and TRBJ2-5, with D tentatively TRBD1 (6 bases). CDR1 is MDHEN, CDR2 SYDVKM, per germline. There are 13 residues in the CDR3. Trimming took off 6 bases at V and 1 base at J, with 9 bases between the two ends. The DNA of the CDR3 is TGTGCCAGCAGCAGGGGAATCCAAGAGACCCAGTACTTC. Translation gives CASSRGIQETQYF.

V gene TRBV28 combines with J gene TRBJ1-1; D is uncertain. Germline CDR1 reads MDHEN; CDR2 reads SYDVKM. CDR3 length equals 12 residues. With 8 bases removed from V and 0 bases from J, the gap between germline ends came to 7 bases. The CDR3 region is CASGGLNTEAFF. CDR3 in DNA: TGTGCCAGCGGAGGGCTGAACACTGAAGCTTTCTTT. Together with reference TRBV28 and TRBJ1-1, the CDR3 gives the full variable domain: DVKVTQSSRYLVKRTGEKVFLECVQDMDHENMFWYRQDPGLGLRLIYFSYDVKMKEKGDIPEGYSVSREKKERFSLILESASTNQTSMYLCASGGLNTEAFFGQGTRLTVV.

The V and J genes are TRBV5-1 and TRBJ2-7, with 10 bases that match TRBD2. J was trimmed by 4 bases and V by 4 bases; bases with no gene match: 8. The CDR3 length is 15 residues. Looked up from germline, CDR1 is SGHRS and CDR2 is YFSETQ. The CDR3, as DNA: TGCGCCAGCAGCGGATGGACTAGCGGCATATACGAGCAGTACTTC. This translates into CASSGWTSGIYEQYF.

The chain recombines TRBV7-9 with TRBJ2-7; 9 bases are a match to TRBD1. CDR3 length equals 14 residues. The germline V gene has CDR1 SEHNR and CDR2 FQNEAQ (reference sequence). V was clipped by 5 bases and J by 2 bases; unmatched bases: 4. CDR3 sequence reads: CASSPGQGAYEQYF. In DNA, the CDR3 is TGTGCCAGCAGCCCGGGACAGGGAGCCTACGAGCAGTACTTC.

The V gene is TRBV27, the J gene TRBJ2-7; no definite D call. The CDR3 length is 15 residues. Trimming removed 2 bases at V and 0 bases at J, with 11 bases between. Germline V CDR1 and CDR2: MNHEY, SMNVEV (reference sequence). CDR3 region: CASSLDTLSSYEQYF. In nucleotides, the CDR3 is TGTGCCAGCAGTTTAGACACTTTGAGCTCCTACGAGCAGTACTTC.

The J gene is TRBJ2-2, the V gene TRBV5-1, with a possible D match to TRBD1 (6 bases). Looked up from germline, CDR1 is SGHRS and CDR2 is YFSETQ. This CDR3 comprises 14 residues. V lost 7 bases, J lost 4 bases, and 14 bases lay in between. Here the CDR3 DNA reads TGCGCCAGCGGGAACCCGGACAGCACCGGGGAGCTGTTTTTT. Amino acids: CASGNPDSTGELFF.

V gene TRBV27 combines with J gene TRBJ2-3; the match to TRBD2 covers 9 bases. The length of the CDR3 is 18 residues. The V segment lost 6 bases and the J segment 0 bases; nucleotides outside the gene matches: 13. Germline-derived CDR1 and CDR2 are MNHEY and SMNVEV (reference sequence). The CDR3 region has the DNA TGTGCCAGCAGCCTACTCCAGAGAGCGGGAGGAAGCACAGATACGCAGTATTTT. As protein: CASSLLQRAGGSTDTQYF.

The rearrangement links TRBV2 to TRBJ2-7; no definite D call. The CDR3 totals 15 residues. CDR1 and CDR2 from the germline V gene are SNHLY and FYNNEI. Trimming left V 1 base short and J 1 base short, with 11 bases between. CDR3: CASSEGSIHSYEQYF. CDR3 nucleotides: TGTGCCAGCAGTGAAGGCTCTATTCATTCCTACGAGCAGTACTTC.

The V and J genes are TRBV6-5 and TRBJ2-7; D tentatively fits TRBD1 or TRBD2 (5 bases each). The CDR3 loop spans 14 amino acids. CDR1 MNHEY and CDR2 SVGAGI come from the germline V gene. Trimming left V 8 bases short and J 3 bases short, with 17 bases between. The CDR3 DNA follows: TGTGCCAGCGGTCCTACCGGGACGAGCTACGAGCAGTACTTC. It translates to CASGPTGTSYEQYF.

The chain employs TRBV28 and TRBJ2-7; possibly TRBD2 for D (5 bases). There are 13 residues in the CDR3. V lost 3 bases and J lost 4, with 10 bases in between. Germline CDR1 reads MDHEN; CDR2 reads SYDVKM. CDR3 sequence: CASSFPGVYEQYF. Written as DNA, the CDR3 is TGTGCCAGCAGTTTCCCCGGGGTTTACGAGCAGTACTTC.

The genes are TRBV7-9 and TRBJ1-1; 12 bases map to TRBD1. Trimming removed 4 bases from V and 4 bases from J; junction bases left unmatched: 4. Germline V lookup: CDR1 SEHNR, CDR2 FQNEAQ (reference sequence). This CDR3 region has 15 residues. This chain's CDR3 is CASSSGQGAITEAFF. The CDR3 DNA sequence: TGTGCCAGCAGCTCGGGACAGGGGGCAATCACTGAAGCTTTCTTT.

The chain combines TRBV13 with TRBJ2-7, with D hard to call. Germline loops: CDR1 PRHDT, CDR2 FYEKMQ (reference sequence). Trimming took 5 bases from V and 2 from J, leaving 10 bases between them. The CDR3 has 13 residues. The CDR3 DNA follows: TGTGCCAGCAGCACCCGGATGACCTACGAGCAGTACTTC. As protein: CASSTRMTYEQYF.

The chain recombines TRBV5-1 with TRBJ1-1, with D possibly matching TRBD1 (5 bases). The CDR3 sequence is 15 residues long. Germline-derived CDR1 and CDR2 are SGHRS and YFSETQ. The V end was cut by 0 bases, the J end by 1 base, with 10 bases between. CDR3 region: CASSLVRGENTEAFF. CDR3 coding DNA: TGCGCCAGCAGCTTGGTACGGGGCGAGAACACTGAAGCTTTCTTT. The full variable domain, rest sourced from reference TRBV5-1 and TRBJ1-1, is KAGVTQTPRYLIKTRGQQVTLSCSPISGHRSVSWYQQTPGQGLQFLFEYFSETQRNKGNFPGRFSGRQFSNSRSEMNVSTLELGDSALYLCASSLVRGENTEAFFGQGTRLTVV.